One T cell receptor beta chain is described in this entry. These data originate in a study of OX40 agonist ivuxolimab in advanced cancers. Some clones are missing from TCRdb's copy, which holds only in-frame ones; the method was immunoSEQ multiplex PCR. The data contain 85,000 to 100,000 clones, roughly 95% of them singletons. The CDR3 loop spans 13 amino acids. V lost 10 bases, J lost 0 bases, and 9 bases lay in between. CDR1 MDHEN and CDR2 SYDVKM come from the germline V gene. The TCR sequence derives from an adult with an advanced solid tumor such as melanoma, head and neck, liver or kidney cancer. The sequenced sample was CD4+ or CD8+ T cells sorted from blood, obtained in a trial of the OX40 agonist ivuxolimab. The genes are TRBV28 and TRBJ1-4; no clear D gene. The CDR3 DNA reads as TGTGCCACCACAGCGCCAACTAATGAAAAACTGTTTTTT. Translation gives CATTAPTNEKLFF.